The sequence of this TCR beta chain was determined in a study of beta chain features in type 1 diabetes. Whole-study findings and limits: Still unanswered here is whether HLA type influences TCRB rearrangement. Naive, central memory and Treg TCRB repertoires seemed to resemble each other more closely in patients than they did in healthy donors.

Germline V CDR1 and CDR2: LGHNA, YNFKEQ. The length of the CDR3 is 14 residues. V gave up 1 base and J gave up 5 bases; unmatched junction bases: 4. Expressed TCRB transcripts were sequenced because the entire RNA isolate underwent reverse transcription. The table came from immunoSEQ multiplex PCR; TCRdb's copy has only in-frame clones and leaves some out. The table shows more than 150,000 clones, with around 13% occurring only once. This clone was observed a handful of times. Its antigen is as yet unknown. Other DNA sequences in this specimen translate into the identical CDR3. The sequencing sample was made of central memory CD4+ T cells from blood. The receptor's source is a woman younger than 35 in good health. The chain joins TRBV4-2 to TRBJ2-5; 7 positions match TRBD2. DNA of the CDR3: TGTGCCAGCAGCCAAGGACTAGCTGTCGAGACCCAGTACTTC. This encodes CASSQGLAVETQYF.